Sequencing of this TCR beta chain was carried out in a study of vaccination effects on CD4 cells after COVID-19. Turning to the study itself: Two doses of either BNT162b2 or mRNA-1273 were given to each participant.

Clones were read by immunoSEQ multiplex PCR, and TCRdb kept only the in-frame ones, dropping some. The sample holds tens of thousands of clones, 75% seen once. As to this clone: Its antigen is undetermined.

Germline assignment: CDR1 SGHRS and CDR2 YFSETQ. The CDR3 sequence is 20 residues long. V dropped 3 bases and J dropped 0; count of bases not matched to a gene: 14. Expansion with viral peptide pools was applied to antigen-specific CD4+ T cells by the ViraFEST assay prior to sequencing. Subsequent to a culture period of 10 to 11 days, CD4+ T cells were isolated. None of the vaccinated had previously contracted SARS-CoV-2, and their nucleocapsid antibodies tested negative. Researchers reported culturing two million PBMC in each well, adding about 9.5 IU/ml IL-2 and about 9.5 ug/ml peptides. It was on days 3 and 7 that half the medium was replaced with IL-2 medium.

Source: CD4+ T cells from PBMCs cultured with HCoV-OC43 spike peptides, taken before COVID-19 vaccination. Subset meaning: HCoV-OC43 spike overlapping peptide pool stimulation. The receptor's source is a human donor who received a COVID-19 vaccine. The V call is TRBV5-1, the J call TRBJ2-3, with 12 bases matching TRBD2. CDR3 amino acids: CASSSSGTSGPDRSTDTQYF. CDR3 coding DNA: TGCGCCAGCAGCTCATCCGGGACTAGCGGGCCCGATAGAAGCACAGATACGCAGTATTTT.